This T cell receptor beta chain was recovered during a study of blood T cell repertoires in COVID-19. About the study: Spain, Italy and the United States supplied samples that represented acute and convalescent COVID-19. PBMCs, B-cell-depleted T cells, or T cells were the source of the cDNA or gDNA that made up the material.

During active infection, Seattle patients enrolled and were then monitored through disease. Original methodology: Quantification of nucleated cells was approximated via reference gene primer amplification. The assay was immunoSEQ multiplex PCR, and TCRdb's table has in-frame clones only and misses some. V, J and clone size are those of that table, while D and trimming were read from the DNA. The data show 200,000 to 250,000 clones, 86% seen once. Sequenced input: peripheral blood. The receptor comes from a woman older than 75 with COVID-19, enrolled during active disease.

The DNA for the CDR3 is TGTGCCAGCACCCGTAGCGGGGGGCCGCGGGAGCAGTACTTC. This sequence encodes CASTRSGGPREQYF. The V and J genes are TRBV28 and TRBJ2-7; 10 bases are a match to TRBD2. Germline V gene data show CDR1 as MDHEN and CDR2 as SYDVKM. The V segment lost 7 bases and the J segment 7 bases; nucleotides outside the gene matches: 10. The CDR3 contains 14 residues.